What follows are 27 T cell receptor beta chains derived from one specimen sequenced in a study of shared clonotypes between healthy human individuals. Naive CD8 cells were CD45RO-negative, positively selected for CCR7, excluding terminally differentiated effector memory CD45RA+ cells. Libraries were prepared by immunoSEQ multiplex PCR; TCRdb keeps only in-frame clonotypes and omits some of them. This table holds some 1,900,000 clones, approximately 94% found once. Sequencing was performed on naive CD8+ T cells sorted from blood. Receptor source: a man between 18 and 35 years old in good health.

The chain couples TRBV5-6 to TRBJ2-7; D is uncertain. Germline CDR1 and CDR2: SGHDT and YYEEEE. The CDR3 is 12 amino acids. V was cut by 4 bases and J by 5 bases, with 10 bases left in between. The CDR3 DNA reads as TGTGCCAGCAGCCATGAGGAAAACGAGCAGTACTTC. Translating it yields CASSHEENEQYF.

The chain is built from TRBV29-1 and TRBJ2-3, with 9 bases fitting TRBD2. Unmatched junction bases numbered 6, after V lost 3 bases and J lost 2 bases. CDR3 length: 15 residues. The germline V gene has CDR1 SQVTM and CDR2 ANQGSEA. The CDR3, as DNA: TGCAGCGTTGAGGGGACTAGCTTCGACACAGATACGCAGTATTTT. Its translation is CSVEGTSFDTDTQYF.

This chain uses TRBV28 with TRBJ2-7, with TRBD2 identical over 9 bases. The V gene's germline CDR1 is MDHEN and CDR2 SYDVKM. V trimming: 6 bases; J trimming: 3 bases; junction bases outside the gene matches: 12. This CDR3 region has 16 residues. The CDR3 is CASRPTGSGGLYEQYF. CDR3 in DNA: TGTGCCAGCAGGCCGACCGGGAGCGGGGGGCTCTACGAGCAGTACTTC.

This rearrangement joins TRBV6-6 to TRBJ1-6, with no clear D. The CDR3 extends over 12 amino acids. Germline V gene data show CDR1 as MNHNY and CDR2 as SVGAGI (reference sequence). Trimming took off 6 bases at V and 14 bases at J, with 14 bases between the two ends. CDR3 bases: TGTGCCAGCAGCCCCCCCCTTATAGCCCTCCACTTT. This translates into CASSPPLIALHF.

The V gene is TRBV5-1, the J gene TRBJ2-7; D unclear. The germline gives CDR1 SGHRS, CDR2 YFSETQ. With 0 bases removed from V and 3 bases from J, the gap between germline ends came to 10 bases. CDR3 length: 14 amino acids. The CDR3 sequence: CASSLERRFYEQYF. CDR3 coding DNA: TGCGCCAGCAGCTTGGAACGCAGGTTCTACGAGCAGTACTTC.

The chain uses TRBV4-1 and TRBJ1-2; D may be TRBD1 (6 bases). Trimming removed 6 bases at V and 0 bases at J, with 11 bases between. CDR1 is MGHRA and CDR2 is YSYEKL in the germline V gene. The CDR3 consists of 14 residues. CDR3 in amino acids: CASSPDSTNYGYTF. DNA for the CDR3: TGCGCCAGCAGTCCGGACAGTACTAACTATGGCTACACCTTC.

The rearrangement joins TRBV11-2 to TRBJ1-6; D call uncertain. With 2 bases removed from V and 5 bases from J, the gap between germline ends came to 7 bases. CDR1 SGHAT and CDR2 FQNNGV come from the germline V gene. This CDR3 is 14 amino acids long. The CDR3 DNA sequence: TGTGCCAGCAGCTTAAGGGTTAATAATTCACCCCTCCACTTT. It translates to CASSLRVNNSPLHF.

The chain links TRBV2 to TRBJ2-5, with 7 bases matching TRBD2. J gave up 5 bases and V 11 bases, and 5 bases lay outside the gene matches. The CDR3 has 11 residues. The germline CDR1 and CDR2 sequences are SNHLY and FYNNEI. CDR3 sequence (DNA): TGTGCCGGTCTAGCGGCGGAGACCCAGTACTTC. This encodes CAGLAAETQYF.

The chain joins TRBV29-1 to TRBJ2-7, with 13 bases aligning to TRBD2. V gave up 4 bases and J gave up 5 bases; unmatched junction bases: 5. CDR3 length: 14 residues. Germline V gene sequence: CDR1 SQVTM, CDR2 ANQGSEA. The CDR3 bases are TGCAGCGTTGTAGGGACTAGCGGGGACCACGAGCAGTACTTC. Protein: CSVVGTSGDHEQYF.

V gene TRBV19 combines with J gene TRBJ1-1; no firm D call. V lost 5 bases, J lost 1 base, and 8 bases lay in between. This CDR3 has 13 amino acids. The germline V gene has CDR1 LNHDA and CDR2 SQIVND (reference sequence). CDR3 nucleotide sequence: TGTGCCAGTAGTCTATCGCAGAACACTGAAGCTTTCTTT. Protein: CASSLSQNTEAFF.

The chain carries TRBV10-1 and TRBJ2-1; TRBD1 matches 10 bases. Per germline, CDR1 WNHNN and CDR2 SYGVQD (reference sequence). Trimming cost V 6 bases and J 3 bases; bases outside gene matches: 11. This CDR3 has 17 residues. CDR3 region: CASSDRPGQGGYNEQFF. The CDR3 region has the DNA TGCGCCAGCAGCGATCGCCCCGGACAGGGGGGCTACAATGAGCAGTTCTTC.

The chain joins TRBV2 to TRBJ1-4, with no clear D. The V end lost 2 bases, the J end lost 0 bases, and 1 base lay between the germline ends. Germline V gene sequence: CDR1 SNHLY, CDR2 FYNNEI. This CDR3 region has 13 residues. The CDR3 reads CASSEPTNEKLFF. The DNA for the CDR3 is TGTGCCAGCAGTGAACCAACTAATGAAAAACTGTTTTTT. Using reference TRBV2 and TRBJ1-4 for the parts outside the CDR3, the full variable domain is EPEVTQTPSHQVTQMGQEVILRCVPISNHLYFYWYRQILGQKVEFLVSFYNNEISEKSEIFDDQFSVERPDGSNFTLKIRSTKLEDSAMYFCASSEPTNEKLFFGSGTQLSVL.

The chain combines TRBV27 with TRBJ2-7; 7 nucleotides align to TRBD2. The germline CDR1 and CDR2 sequences are MNHEY and SMNVEV (reference sequence). The CDR3 has 13 amino acids. Losses at the gene ends were 9 bases for V and 5 bases for J; bases not matched to a gene: 10. Here the CDR3 DNA reads TGTGCCAGTAGGACTGGGGGGGGGAACGAGCAGTACTTC. Its translation is CASRTGGGNEQYF.

The rearrangement links TRBV7-9 to TRBJ2-1; no definite D call. Trimming took off 5 bases at V and 8 bases at J, with 10 bases between the two ends. The CDR3 spans 12 residues. From germline, CDR1 is SEHNR and CDR2 FQNEAQ (reference sequence). In nucleotides, the CDR3 is TGTGCCAGCAGCAGGGCCCACTATGAGCAGTTCTTC. This gives the protein CASSRAHYEQFF.

The chain employs TRBV6-6 and TRBJ1-2, with D perhaps TRBD1 (6 bases). V was trimmed by 5 bases and J by 2 bases, leaving 12 bases between them. This CDR3 comprises 14 residues. The germline V gene has CDR1 MNHNY and CDR2 SVGAGI (reference sequence). DNA of the CDR3: TGTGCCAGCAGTCCATACACAGGGAACTATGGCTACACCTTC. Its translation: CASSPYTGNYGYTF.

V is TRBV4-1 and J is TRBJ2-7, with D possibly TRBD2 on 5 matching bases. Trimming removed 1 base from V and 3 bases from J, with 10 bases in between. CDR1 MGHRA and CDR2 YSYEKL come from the germline V gene. The CDR3 spans 14 residues. The CDR3 DNA reads as TGCGCCAGCAGCCAAGGGCCGGGAAACTACGAGCAGTACTTC. It encodes CASSQGPGNYEQYF.

This chain links TRBV5-8 with TRBJ2-2, with D perhaps matching TRBD1 or TRBD2 (6 bases each). CDR3 length: 17 amino acids. V was pared by 0 bases and J by 0 bases, with 12 bases between. CDR1 and CDR2 from the germline V gene are SGHTS and YDEGEE. In DNA form, the CDR3 reads TGTGCCAGCAGCTTGGAGGGGGGACAAGCGAACACCGGGGAGCTGTTTTTT. Translated, it gives CASSLEGGQANTGELFF.

The chain employs TRBV27 and TRBJ2-7, with 9 bases identical to TRBD1. CDR3 size: 15 residues. The junction had 11 bases not matched to a gene; V was cut back by 6 bases and J by 5 bases. CDR1 is MNHEY, CDR2 SMNVEV, per germline (reference sequence). This CDR3 reads CASSPVGTGINEQYF. CDR3 DNA: TGTGCCAGCAGCCCCGTTGGGACAGGGATCAACGAGCAGTACTTC.

This chain joins TRBV5-1 and TRBJ2-5; TRBD2 agrees at 9 bases. Germline V lookup: CDR1 SGHRS, CDR2 YFSETQ. V lost 3 bases and J lost 1; bases outside the gene matches: 7. The CDR3 contains 16 residues. The CDR3 DNA follows: TGCGCCAGCAGCTCGCCTAGCGGGAACCTCCAAGAGACCCAGTACTTC. Translation gives CASSSPSGNLQETQYF.

This chain connects TRBV27 to TRBJ2-5; D could derive from TRBD1 or TRBD2 (5 bases each). The V and J ends lost 6 bases and 0 bases respectively, with 14 bases between them. Germline CDR1 MNHEY, CDR2 SMNVEV (reference sequence). The CDR3 runs to 15 residues. The CDR3 protein is CASSRDPIYQETQYF. The CDR3 nucleotides read TGTGCCAGCAGCCGGGACCCAATTTACCAAGAGACCCAGTACTTC.

This clone was found a few times. This chain connects TRBV2 to TRBJ1-1; unclear D gene. Germline assignment: CDR1 SNHLY and CDR2 FYNNEI. Trimming removed 8 bases from V and 4 bases from J, with 11 bases in between. This CDR3 region has 12 residues. The DNA of the CDR3 is TGTGCCAGCCACAGAGGGAGCACTGAAGCTTTCTTT. Protein product: CASHRGSTEAFF. The variable domain in full, with the rest retrieved from reference TRBV2 and TRBJ1-1, is EPEVTQTPSHQVTQMGQEVILRCVPISNHLYFYWYRQILGQKVEFLVSFYNNEISEKSEIFDDQFSVERPDGSNFTLKIRSTKLEDSAMYFCASHRGSTEAFFGQGTRLTVV.

On this clone itself: In the same sample, other DNA sequences code for this CDR3. The rearrangement joins TRBV6-1 to TRBJ2-7, with 9 nucleotides matching TRBD1. The CDR3 spans 17 residues. Germline V gene data show CDR1 as MNHNS and CDR2 as SASEGT. V lost 0 bases, J lost 1 base, and 7 bases stayed unmatched. The CDR3 is CASSEASPGQGSYEQYF. The CDR3 nucleotides read TGTGCCAGCAGTGAAGCGAGTCCGGGACAGGGTTCCTACGAGCAGTACTTC.

Written as DNA, the CDR3 is TGTGCCAGCAGCCCGGTGGGGAACACTGAAGCTTTCTTT. Amino acid sequence: CASSPVGNTEAFF. The gene calls are TRBV5-6 and TRBJ1-1; D unresolved. The CDR3 length is 13 residues. V gave up 4 bases and J gave up 1 base, with 8 bases separating them. The germline V gene encodes CDR1 SGHDT and CDR2 YYEEEE.

The chain is built from TRBV4-3 and TRBJ2-3; 7 bases fit TRBD2. The CDR3 length is 16 residues. Trimming removed 0 bases from V and 2 bases from J; junction bases left unmatched: 5. The germline V gene encodes CDR1 LGHNA and CDR2 YSLEER. The CDR3 sequence: CASSQEIAGFTDTQYF. The CDR3 nucleotides read TGCGCCAGCAGCCAAGAGATAGCGGGTTTCACAGATACGCAGTATTTT.

V gene TRBV19 combines with J gene TRBJ2-1; no definite D call. CDR1 is LNHDA and CDR2 is SQIVND in the germline V gene (reference sequence). Trimming took 2 bases from V and 4 from J, leaving 3 bases between them. The CDR3 spans 12 residues. CDR3: CASSIRYNEQFF. CDR3 DNA: TGTGCCAGTAGTATAAGATACAATGAGCAGTTCTTC. The full variable domain, its missing parts supplied by reference TRBV19 and TRBJ2-1, is DGGITQSPKYLFRKEGQNVTLSCEQNLNHDAMYWYRQDPGQGLRLIYYSQIVNDFQKGDIAEGYSVSREKKESFPLTVTSAQKNPTAFYLCASSIRYNEQFFGPGTRLTVL.

The chain recombines TRBV7-8 with TRBJ2-7, with D unclear. Germline values: CDR1 SGHVS, CDR2 FQNEAQ. Trimming pared 0 bases from V and 2 bases from J, leaving 5 bases between. The CDR3 sequence is 13 residues long. The CDR3 nucleotides read TGTGCCAGCAGCTTAGCGCGGACCTACGAGCAGTACTTC. This gives the protein CASSLARTYEQYF.

This clone has only one observation. The J gene is TRBJ2-7, the V gene TRBV9; D is uncertain. The germline CDR1 and CDR2 sequences are SGDLS and YYNGEE. The V end was cut by 4 bases, the J end by 0 bases, with 14 bases between. This CDR3 is 15 amino acids long. This CDR3 is CASSTAGDGSYEQYF. Written as DNA, the CDR3 is TGTGCCAGCAGCACCGCAGGAGATGGCTCCTACGAGCAGTACTTC.